These 18 T cell receptor beta chains came from one sample sequenced in a study of memory CD4+ T cells and cytomegalovirus serostatus. The sort gate was single viable CD3+CD4+CD8-CD45RO+ cells for memory CD4+ T cells. Profiled with immunoSEQ multiplex PCR; TCRdb holds only in-frame clones, not every one. This sample has under 50,000 clones, with 60% to 80% found just once. The sequencing input was memory CD4+ T cells from blood. The source is an adult in good health and CMV-seronegative.

The V and J genes are TRBV30 and TRBJ1-6, with 7 bases lining up with TRBD1. The CDR3 has 20 amino acids. The germline CDR1 and CDR2 sequences are GTSNPN and SVGIG (reference sequence). J gave up 0 bases and V 3 bases, and 17 bases lay outside the gene matches. The CDR3 sequence is CAWSPTTGAVSSSYNSPLHF. The CDR3 bases are TGTGCCTGGAGCCCTACCACAGGGGCCGTTTCTTCCTCCTATAATTCACCCCTCCACTTT.

The chain links TRBV5-4 to TRBJ1-2, with 7 nucleotides matching TRBD1. The germline CDR1 and CDR2 sequences are SGHNT and YYREEE (reference sequence). After removal of 5 bases from V and 4 bases from J, the junction contained 5 bases not matched to a gene. This CDR3 is built from 13 residues. Written as DNA, the CDR3 is TGTGCCAGCAGTATGCGACAGGGCTATGGCTACACCTTC. This sequence encodes CASSMRQGYGYTF.

This clone was detected a few times. This chain joins TRBV27 and TRBJ1-2, with D hard to call. This CDR3 has 14 amino acids. Per germline, CDR1 MNHEY and CDR2 SMNVEV (reference sequence). V gave up 6 bases and J gave up 2 bases, with 13 bases separating them. CDR3 DNA sequence: TGTGCCAGCAGCACCAGCCCTTTAAACTATGGCTACACCTTC. Amino acids: CASSTSPLNYGYTF.

This clone was picked up one time. V gene TRBV28 combines with J gene TRBJ1-5; D might be TRBD1 (5 bases). Germline lookup yields CDR1 MDHEN and CDR2 SYDVKM. Trimming cost V 4 bases and J 7 bases, with 11 bases left between them. This CDR3 spans 13 amino acids. DNA for the CDR3: TGTGCCAGCAGTTCTGATGGGGGGCAGCCCCAGCATTTT. Protein product: CASSSDGGQPQHF. Variable domain in full (rest from reference TRBV28 and TRBJ1-5): DVKVTQSSRYLVKRTGEKVFLECVQDMDHENMFWYRQDPGLGLRLIYFSYDVKMKEKGDIPEGYSVSREKKERFSLILESASTNQTSMYLCASSSDGGQPQHFGDGTRLSIL.

This chain joins TRBV4-2 and TRBJ2-3; a weak D match, TRBD1 (6 bases). Per germline, CDR1 LGHNA and CDR2 YNFKEQ. The CDR3 extends over 15 amino acids. Trimming took 2 bases from V and 1 from J, leaving 10 bases between them. Here the CDR3 DNA reads TGTGCCAGCAGCCAAAAGGGACATGGCACAGATACGCAGTATTTT. Residues: CASSQKGHGTDTQYF.

This chain links TRBV2 with TRBJ2-3, with 9 bases identical to TRBD2. Germline CDR1 reads SNHLY; CDR2 reads FYNNEI. CDR3 length equals 15 residues. Losses at the gene ends were 5 bases for V and 6 bases for J; bases not matched to a gene: 9. In DNA, the CDR3 is TGTGCCAGCAGTAAGGCGGGGGGGAATTTGGATACGCAGTATTTT. As protein: CASSKAGGNLDTQYF.

This CDR3 is CASSPGGQSLHGYTF. CDR3 nucleotide sequence: TGTGCCAGCAGCCCCGGTGGACAATCACTTCATGGCTACACCTTC. This rearrangement joins TRBV7-9 to TRBJ1-2; TRBD1 is a possible D gene (5 bases). V was cut by 5 bases and J by 6 bases, with 19 bases left in between. CDR1 is SEHNR and CDR2 is FQNEAQ in the germline V gene (reference sequence). The CDR3 spans 15 residues.

This rearrangement joins TRBV7-9 to TRBJ1-1, with D possibly TRBD1 on 6 matching bases. The CDR3 covers 15 residues. The V and J ends lost 5 bases and 6 bases respectively, with 19 bases between them. Germline values: CDR1 SEHNR, CDR2 FQNEAQ (reference sequence). The CDR3 nucleotides read TGTGCCAGCAGCCCGGACAGAACGAGTGTGGCTGAAGCTTTCTTT. Encoded protein: CASSPDRTSVAEAFF.

The V gene is TRBV29-1, the J gene TRBJ1-5; possible D gene TRBD1, 5 bases. V was trimmed by 6 bases and J by 7 bases, leaving 16 bases between them. CDR1 is SQVTM, CDR2 ANQGSEA, per germline. This CDR3 contains 13 residues. CDR3 DNA sequence: TGCAGCGTCCAAACGGACAACCAACAGCCCCAGCATTTT. Translated, it gives CSVQTDNQQPQHF.

This clone was observed a single time. The rearrangement uses TRBV6-5 and TRBJ1-1, with 7 bases matching TRBD1. The CDR3 is 13 amino acids. V was clipped by 5 bases and J by 6 bases; unmatched bases: 6. Per the germline V gene, CDR1 is MNHEY and CDR2 is SVGAGI. This chain's CDR3 is CASSETTGAEAFF. DNA of the CDR3: TGTGCCAGCAGTGAGACAACAGGGGCTGAAGCTTTCTTT.

The V gene is TRBV5-1, the J gene TRBJ1-5; D ambiguous. The germline V gene has CDR1 SGHRS and CDR2 YFSETQ. V lost 1 base, J lost 0 bases, and 8 bases lay in between. The CDR3 has 15 amino acids. The CDR3 loop is CASSLNGYSNQPQHF. In DNA, the CDR3 is TGCGCCAGCAGCTTGAACGGATATAGCAATCAGCCCCAGCATTTT. The full variable domain, its missing parts supplied by reference TRBV5-1 and TRBJ1-5, is KAGVTQTPRYLIKTRGQQVTLSCSPISGHRSVSWYQQTPGQGLQFLFEYFSETQRNKGNFPGRFSGRQFSNSRSEMNVSTLELGDSALYLCASSLNGYSNQPQHFGDGTRLSIL.

The J gene is TRBJ1-5, the V gene TRBV2; D call uncertain. This CDR3 has 15 residues. Germline loops: CDR1 SNHLY, CDR2 FYNNEI. V lost 3 bases, J lost 2 bases, and 11 bases lay in between. This chain's CDR3 is CASSEEKGGNQPQHF. The CDR3 DNA follows: TGTGCCAGCAGTGAGGAAAAGGGAGGCAATCAGCCCCAGCATTTT. Complete variable domain (other parts from reference TRBV2 and TRBJ1-5): EPEVTQTPSHQVTQMGQEVILRCVPISNHLYFYWYRQILGQKVEFLVSFYNNEISEKSEIFDDQFSVERPDGSNFTLKIRSTKLEDSAMYFCASSEEKGGNQPQHFGDGTRLSIL.

The chain joins TRBV2 to TRBJ1-4; no clear D gene. The CDR3 totals 15 residues. Germline V gene sequence: CDR1 SNHLY, CDR2 FYNNEI. V was pared by 1 base and J by 0 bases, with 6 bases between. The CDR3: CASSEVPATNEKLFF. CDR3 coding DNA: TGTGCCAGCAGTGAAGTTCCGGCAACTAATGAAAAACTGTTTTTT.

The rearrangement joins TRBV28 to TRBJ2-4, with 7 bases aligning to TRBD1. CDR1 is MDHEN, CDR2 SYDVKM, per germline. The CDR3 spans 17 residues. After removal of 5 bases from V and 1 base from J, the junction contained 11 bases not matched to a gene. For the CDR3, the DNA is TGTGCCAGCAGTCCCCAGACAGGGAAGAGGGCCAAAAACATTCAGTACTTC. This codes for CASSPQTGKRAKNIQYF.

The rearrangement uses TRBV4-1 and TRBJ1-5; no reliable D call. Germline CDR1 MGHRA, CDR2 YSYEKL. The CDR3 sequence is 13 residues long. Trimming stripped 1 base from V and 5 bases from J, with 6 bases between. The CDR3 region is CASSQVSYQPQHF. The DNA for the CDR3 is TGCGCCAGCAGCCAAGTGTCGTATCAGCCCCAGCATTTT.

The chain recombines TRBV30 with TRBJ1-2; no clear D. Germline V gene lookup returns CDR1 GTSNPN and CDR2 SVGIG (reference sequence). Trimming removed 3 bases at V and 6 bases at J, with 11 bases between. The CDR3 sequence is 12 residues long. CDR3 sequence (DNA): TGTGCCTGGAGGACCGGGGAGCATGGCTACACCTTC. Protein: CAWRTGEHGYTF.

The chain is built from TRBV4-3 and TRBJ2-4; either TRBD1 or TRBD2 may supply D (5 bases each). Trimming removed 1 base at V and 9 bases at J, with 19 bases between. The CDR3 sequence is 16 residues long. Germline CDR1 reads LGHNA; CDR2 reads YSLEER. The CDR3 region has the DNA TGCGCCAGCAGCCAAGTCGAGACTTCGTATGGGGGCATTCAGTACTTC. This encodes CASSQVETSYGGIQYF.

This sequence joins TRBV7-3 and TRBJ2-1; 12 bases are a match to TRBD2. There are 15 residues in the CDR3. Trimming removed 6 bases from V and 9 bases from J; junction bases left unmatched: 9. Germline assignment: CDR1 SGHTA and CDR2 FQGTGA. Here the CDR3 reads CASSSSGGAVSEQFF. CDR3 nucleotides: TGTGCCAGCAGTTCTAGCGGGGGGGCCGTCTCTGAGCAGTTCTTC.